This TCR beta chain was found in a study of CD4 T cells in relation to SARS-CoV-2 and coronaviruses. Some clones are missing from TCRdb's copy, which holds only in-frame ones; the method was immunoSEQ multiplex PCR. Of 40,000 or so clones in the sample, 70% to 90% were seen once. Study-level results: No crossreactivity against non-spike viral proteins was tested here. Monoreactive clones expanded significantly more to SARS-CoV-2 than crossreactive clones did.

Germline-derived CDR1 and CDR2 are MDHEN and SYDVKM. This CDR3 has 14 amino acids. V trimming: 6 bases; J trimming: 8 bases; junction bases outside the gene matches: 9. A remark on this clone: Its specificity is unknown.

The rearrangement links TRBV28 to TRBJ1-4; 7 bases align to TRBD1. The receptor was derived from an adult with COVID-19. The sequenced material came from memory CD4+ T cells from PBMCs. CDR3 residues: CASSGTVGQEKLFF. In DNA form, the CDR3 reads TGTGCCAGCAGCGGGACAGTCGGTCAAGAAAAACTGTTTTTT. Supplemented by reference TRBV28 and TRBJ1-4, the full variable domain reads DVKVTQSSRYLVKRTGEKVFLECVQDMDHENMFWYRQDPGLGLRLIYFSYDVKMKEKGDIPEGYSVSREKKERFSLILESASTNQTSMYLCASSGTVGQEKLFFGSGTQLSVL.